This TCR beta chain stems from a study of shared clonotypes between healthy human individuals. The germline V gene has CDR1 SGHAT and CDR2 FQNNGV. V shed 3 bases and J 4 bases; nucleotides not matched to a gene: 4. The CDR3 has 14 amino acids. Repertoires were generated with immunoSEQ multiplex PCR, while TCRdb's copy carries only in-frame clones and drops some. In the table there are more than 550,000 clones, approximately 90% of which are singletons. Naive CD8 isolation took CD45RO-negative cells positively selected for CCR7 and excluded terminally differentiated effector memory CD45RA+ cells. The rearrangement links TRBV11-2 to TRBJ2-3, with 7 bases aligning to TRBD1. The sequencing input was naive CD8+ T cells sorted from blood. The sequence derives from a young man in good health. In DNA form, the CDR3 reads TGTGCCAGCAGCTTGTACAGGGGTTCAGATACGCAGTATTTT. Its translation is CASSLYRGSDTQYF.